The present entry profiles one TCR beta chain with its context. Its cognate antigen is unknown. A single record per CDR3 protein comes from TCRdb applying MiXCR to the RT-PCR reads. Among 450,000 to 500,000 distinct CDR3 sequences listed, approximately 9.9% were seen once. Trimming took 4 bases from V and 6 from J, leaving 9 bases between them. Germline V gene lookup returns CDR1 MNHNS and CDR2 SASEGT. The CDR3 consists of 12 residues. This sample is part of a study of response to subunit inactivated influenza vaccine. General study points: Each seasonal influenza vaccination recruits few new T cells, the authors suggested.

The TCR comes from a man aged 45 to 65 who received an inactivated influenza vaccine. The material was PBMCs from blood, obtained roughly 45 days after vaccination. The chain is built from TRBV6-1 and TRBJ1-1, with D hard to call. The CDR3 spells CASSVGRSEAFF. The CDR3 bases are TGTGCCAGCAGTGTTGGGAGATCTGAAGCTTTCTTT.